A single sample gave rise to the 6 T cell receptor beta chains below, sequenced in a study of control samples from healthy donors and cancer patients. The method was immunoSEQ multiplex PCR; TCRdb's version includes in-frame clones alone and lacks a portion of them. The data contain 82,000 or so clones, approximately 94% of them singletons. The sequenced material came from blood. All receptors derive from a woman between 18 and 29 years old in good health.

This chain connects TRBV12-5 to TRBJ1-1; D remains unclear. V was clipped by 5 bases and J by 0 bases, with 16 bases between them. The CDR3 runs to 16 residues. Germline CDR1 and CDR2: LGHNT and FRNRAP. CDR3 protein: CASGPRTRRVNTEAFF. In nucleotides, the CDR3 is TGTGCTAGTGGTCCCCGAACGAGAAGGGTGAACACTGAAGCTTTCTTT.

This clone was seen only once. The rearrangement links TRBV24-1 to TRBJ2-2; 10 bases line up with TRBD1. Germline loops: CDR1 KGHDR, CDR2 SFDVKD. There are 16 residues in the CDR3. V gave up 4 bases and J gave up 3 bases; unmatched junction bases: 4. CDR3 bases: TGTGCCACCAGTGACTCGACAGGGGGCTACACCGGGGAGCTGTTTTTT. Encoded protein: CATSDSTGGYTGELFF.

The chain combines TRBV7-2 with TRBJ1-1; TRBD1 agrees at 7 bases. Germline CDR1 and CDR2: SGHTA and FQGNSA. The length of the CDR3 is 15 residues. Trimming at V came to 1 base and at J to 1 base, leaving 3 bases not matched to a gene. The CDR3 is CASSLGGTANTEAFF. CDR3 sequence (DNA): TGTGCCAGCAGCTTAGGAGGGACAGCGAACACTGAAGCTTTCTTT. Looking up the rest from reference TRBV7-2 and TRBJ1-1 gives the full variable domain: GAGVSQSPSNKVTEKGKDVELRCDPISGHTALYWYRQSLGQGLEFLIYFQGNSAPDKSGLPSDRFSAERTGGSVSTLTIQRTQQEDSAVYLCASSLGGTANTEAFFGQGTRLTVV.

This CDR3 reads CASSDRVQYQPQHF. The CDR3 nucleotides read TGTGCCAGCAGCGACCGGGTCCAATATCAGCCCCAGCATTTT. The chain couples TRBV3-1 (or the pseudogene TRBV3-2) to TRBJ1-5; no reliable D call. Germline V gene data show CDR1 as LGHDT and CDR2 as YNNKEL (reference sequence). The CDR3 spans 14 residues. The V end lost 5 bases, the J end lost 5 bases, and 13 bases lay between the germline ends.

The CDR3 protein is CASSTGLAGRTGELFF. For the CDR3, the DNA is TGTGCCAGCAGCACTGGACTAGCGGGGCGCACCGGGGAGCTGTTTTTT. The rearrangement uses TRBV5-4 and TRBJ2-2, with 12 bases matching TRBD2. Germline CDR1 reads SGHNT; CDR2 reads YYREEE (reference sequence). V was clipped by 4 bases and J by 4 bases; unmatched bases: 5. This CDR3 is 16 amino acids long.

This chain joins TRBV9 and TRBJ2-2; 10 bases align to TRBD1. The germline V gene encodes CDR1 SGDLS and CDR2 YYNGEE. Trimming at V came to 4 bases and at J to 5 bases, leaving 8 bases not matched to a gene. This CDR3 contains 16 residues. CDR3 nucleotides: TGTGCCAGCAGCTTCCCAGGACAGGGGGGAACCGGGGAGCTGTTTTTT. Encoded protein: CASSFPGQGGTGELFF.